A selection of T cell receptor beta chains follows, all from one sample in a study of T cell responses to AZD1222 COVID-19 vaccine. Some clones are missing from TCRdb's copy, which holds only in-frame ones; the method was immunoSEQ multiplex PCR. The sample has roughly 130,000 clones; roughly nine tenths are singletons. This specimen consisted of peripheral blood, obtained on day 0 of AZD1222 vaccination. The origin of the receptors is an adult in good health. Both conserved end residues are trimmed from each CDR3. A D gene is named only where the DNA matches it firmly.

>TRBV9|TRBD2|14
ASSVPTSGETDTQY
>TRBV5-8|TRBD1|14
ASSLPGAGGYGGYT
>TRBV19|TRBD1|13
ASSIGGTGGHGYT
>TRBV24-1|-|9
ATSVYNEQF
>TRBV7-2|-|14
ASSFLGRATNEKLF
>TRBV12-3/TRBV12-4|-|10
ASSLRGTEAF
>TRBV5-6|-|12
ASSLGSTDYGYT
>TRBV28|-|13
ASSKAGGRNTEAF
>TRBV14|TRBD1|13
ASSQAGQFNEKLF
>TRBV7-8|-|12
ASSLPSFPHEQY